The sequence of this TCR beta chain was determined in a study of blood T cell repertoires in COVID-19. Overall study: Material from acute and convalescent COVID-19 was sourced from the United States, Italy and Spain. PBMCs, B-cell-depleted T cells, or T cells provided the cDNA or gDNA that made up the material.

As originally analysed: Quantification of nucleated cells was approximated via reference gene primer amplification. Clones were read by immunoSEQ multiplex PCR, and TCRdb kept only the in-frame ones, dropping some. V and J calls and clone size are given by that table; D and trimming were obtained from the DNA. The table includes about 290,000 clones, nearly 90% detected once. This CDR3 has 13 amino acids. The V gene lost 9 bases and the J gene lost 4 bases, with 13 bases spanning the gap. CDR1 is SNHLY and CDR2 is FYNNEI in the germline V gene. The chain uses TRBV2 and TRBJ1-5, with D possibly being TRBD1 (5 bases). The sequenced sample consisted of peripheral blood. This receptor was identified in a woman aged 30 to 39 with COVID-19, enrolled during active disease. CDR3 amino acids: CARGVGGNQPQHF. For the CDR3, the DNA is TGTGCCAGGGGGGTCGGGGGAAATCAGCCCCAGCATTTT.